Presented here are 10 T cell receptor delta chains from one specimen sequenced in a study of gamma-delta T cells after stem cell transplantation. TCRdb called clones anew from the RT-PCR reads with CATT. The sample has roughly 1,400 delta-chain clones; around 1.9% are singletons. The sequenced sample consisted of gamma-delta T cells. Receptors were obtained from a human donor. It is not recorded whose cells these are; they may come from a transplant donor.

This clone was seen a few times. TCRdb lists the protein of a much larger clone for this DNA, which differs at residue 12, so this is likely a read error; the protein given here is translated from the DNA itself. The chain combines TRDV2 with TRDJ1, with D uncertain. The germline V and J ends were trimmed by 1 base and 0 bases, with 23 bases remaining between them. This CDR3 contains 19 residues. The germline gives CDR1 GEAIGNYY, CDR2 EKD. The CDR3 spells CACDTVTNGVEKYTDKLIF. Here the CDR3 DNA reads TGTGCCTGTGACACGGTAACGAATGGTGTGGAGAAGTACACCGATAAACTCATCTTT.

Turning to this clone: Only one base separates this from a far larger clonotype, so it likely reflects a read error. The sample carries other DNA sequences with the same CDR3. V gene TRDV2 combines with J gene TRDJ1; D might be TRDD3 (6 bases). The CDR3 contains 15 residues. Germline values: CDR1 GEAIGNYY, CDR2 EKD. With 7 bases removed from V and 0 bases from J, the gap between germline ends came to 17 bases. As DNA, the CDR3 is TGTGCCTGCGACGGTCTGGGGAAAAACACCGATAAACTCATCTTT. Its protein product is CACDGLGKNTDKLIF.

Concerning this clone: The translation of this DNA and the TCRdb protein of a much larger clone differ at residue 16, probably owing to a read error; the protein shown here is translated from the DNA. Other nucleotide sequences from this sample produce the same CDR3. This rearrangement joins TRDV1 to TRDJ1, with 9 bases lining up with TRDD3. Germline CDR1 TSWWSYY, CDR2 QGS. This CDR3 has 18 amino acids. The CDR3 reads CALPTIPTWTGGLDKFIF. The CDR3 coding sequence is TGTGCTCTCCCTACTATTCCTACGTGGACTGGGGGACTCGATAAATTCATCTTT.

The sample holds a few counts of this clone. TCRdb's protein for this DNA is that of a much larger clone and differs from the translation at residue 9, likely a read error; the protein shown is the DNA translation. The CDR3 reads CACEGLVGPNTDKLIF. The CDR3 nucleotides read TGTGCCTGTGAAGGGTTAGTCGGGCCTAACACCGATAAACTCATCTTT. This sequence joins TRDV2 and TRDJ1; D gene ambiguous. CDR3 length: 16 residues. Between the trimmed V and J ends, which lost 4 bases and 0 bases, there was a span of 17 bases. In germline, CDR1 is GEAIGNYY, CDR2 EKD.

In regard to this clone: This DNA's translation differs at residue 9 from TCRdb's protein, which comes from a much larger clone; a read error is likely, and the protein shown is translated from the DNA. This chain links TRDV2 with TRDJ2, with D tentatively TRDD3 (5 bases). The germline V gene has CDR1 GEAIGNYY and CDR2 EKD. There are 14 residues in the CDR3. V dropped 3 bases and J dropped 8 bases, with 15 bases sitting between them. Written as DNA, the CDR3 is TGTGCCTGTGACGTTCTGGGAGGTAGGGCACAACTCTTCTTT. This sequence encodes CACDVLGGRAQLFF.

To note about this clone: The protein that TCRdb holds for this DNA derives from a much larger clone and differs from the translated DNA at residue 16, which likely indicates a read error; the protein shown here is translated from the DNA. V gene TRDV2 combines with J gene TRDJ1; 8 bases fit TRDD3. After removal of 0 bases from V and 1 base from J, the junction contained 24 bases not matched to a gene. Germline V gene data show CDR1 as GEAIGNYY and CDR2 as EKD. The CDR3 contains 22 residues. The CDR3 DNA reads as TGTGCCTGTGACACCGTTTCTACGAAGCTAGTGGGGGATGGAGGGTGCACCGATAAACTCATCTTT. Its translation: CACDTVSTKLVGDGGCTDKLIF.

By share, this clone ranks as medium-sized (0.01 to 0.1%). This may come from a read error, since a much larger clone is one base off. The same CDR3 arises from other DNA sequences in this sample as well. The CDR3 sequence is CACDTAEAKHTDKLIF. CDR3 coding DNA: TGTGCCTGTGACACCGCAGAGGCGAAGCACACCGATAAACTCATCTTT. This sequence joins TRDV2 and TRDJ1; D is unclear. Germline loops: CDR1 GEAIGNYY, CDR2 EKD. This CDR3 contains 16 residues. The V end was cut by 0 bases, the J end by 0 bases, with 13 bases between.

By share, this clone counts as medium-sized. Only one base separates this from a far larger clonotype, so it likely reflects a read error. The gene calls are TRDV2 and TRDJ1, with unresolved D. CDR1 is GEAIGNYY, CDR2 EKD, per germline. Trimming took off 2 bases at V and 0 bases at J, with 9 bases between the two ends. CDR3 size: 14 residues. Here the CDR3 DNA reads TGTGCCTGTGACAAGTCGGGGTACACCGATAAACTCATCTTT. Residues: CACDKSGYTDKLIF.

With regard to this clone: A read error likely explains this, since a far larger clone differs by one base. The sample holds other DNA sequences that translate to the same CDR3. The V gene is TRDV2, the J gene TRDJ1; D is uncertain. V lost 1 base, J lost 4 bases, and 12 bases lay in between. The CDR3 is made up of 14 amino acids. Germline lookup yields CDR1 GEAIGNYY and CDR2 EKD. The chain's CDR3 is CACDTVGALDKLIF. The CDR3 region has the DNA TGTGCCTGTGACACTGTCGGGGCCCTCGATAAACTCATCTTT.

This clone was detected only a few times. The TCRdb record carries a much larger clone's protein, which differs from this DNA's translation at residue 3; a read error is the likely cause, and the protein listed here is the DNA translation. CDR3 amino acids: CARDTSWGIRRGSDKLIF. DNA of the CDR3: TGTGCCCGTGACACGTCGTGGGGGATACGCCGGGGGTCCGATAAACTCATCTTT. This chain uses TRDV2 with TRDJ1, with 11 bases aligning to TRDD3. CDR3 length equals 18 residues. Germline assignment: CDR1 GEAIGNYY and CDR2 EKD.